The subject of this entry is one TCR beta chain. Germline V gene data show CDR1 as MNHEY and CDR2 as SMNVEV (reference sequence). The V segment lost 5 bases and the J segment 8 bases; nucleotides outside the gene matches: 5. There are 13 residues in the CDR3. Clones were sequenced by immunoSEQ multiplex PCR, and TCRdb holds only the in-frame ones, with some missing. The sample has 120,000 or so clones, about 80% seen once. The record originates from a study of blood T cell repertoires in COVID-19. V usage is TRBV27 and J usage is TRBJ1-2; 10 nucleotides line up with TRBD1. Sequenced: peripheral blood. The sequence derives from a man aged 65 to 79 with acute or convalescent COVID-19. CDR3 DNA: TGTGCCAGCAGTAACGACAGGGGGCTCGGCTACACCTTC. Encoded protein: CASSNDRGLGYTF.